This TCR beta chain was profiled in a study of T cell changes during pregnancy in multiple sclerosis. The CDR3 runs to 15 residues. Germline CDR1 reads LNHDA; CDR2 reads SQIVND (reference sequence). V trimming: 5 bases; J trimming: 8 bases; junction bases outside the gene matches: 11. Sequencing was performed with immunoSEQ multiplex PCR; in TCRdb, only in-frame clones are kept and a portion is missing. The sample includes 72,000 or so clones, about 92% of them seen just once. The sample here was peripheral blood, taken in the second trimester of pregnancy. The gene calls are TRBV19 and TRBJ2-1; 8 bases agree with TRBD1. This clonotype was obtained from a female donor with multiple sclerosis, enrolled in a pregnancy study. The CDR3 protein is CASSAGQVRMDEQFF. For the CDR3, the DNA is TGTGCCAGTAGTGCGGGACAGGTAAGGATGGATGAGCAGTTCTTC. The variable domain in full, completed from reference TRBV19 and TRBJ2-1, reads DGGITQSPKYLFRKEGQNVTLSCEQNLNHDAMYWYRQDPGQGLRLIYYSQIVNDFQKGDIAEGYSVSREKKESFPLTVTSAQKNPTAFYLCASSAGQVRMDEQFFGPGTRLTVL.